The rows below give T cell receptor beta chains drawn from one sample of a study of control samples from healthy donors and cancer patients. The data were produced by immunoSEQ multiplex PCR, yet TCRdb's version contains in-frame clones alone and is incomplete. The data contain approximately 70,000 clones, 75% to 90% of them seen just once; the ten biggest clones take up approximately 30%. Specimen: blood. The receptors stem from a man over 45 in good health. The CDR3 runs from the conserved cysteine through the conserved F or W. The D gene is left open where the match is weak. Part of the rows lack a size; the others show once, few, many or a class for expanded clones.

v_gene	j_gene	d_gene	abundance	CDR3nt	CDR3aa
TRBV9	TRBJ2-2	NA	few	TGTGCCAGCAGCGTATATGGCGGGACCACCGGGGAGCTGTTTTTT	CASSVYGGTTGELFF
TRBV6-5	TRBJ1-3	NA	once	TGTGCCAGCAGTTACGGCGGCAGGGGCTCTGGAAACACCATATATTTT	CASSYGGRGSGNTIYF
TRBV5-1	TRBJ1-1	NA	NA	TGCGCCAGCAGCCGGACACATACGATTGATGTCCCCGGGGCTTTCTTT	CASSRTHTIDVPGAFF
TRBV2	TRBJ1-6	NA	few	TGTGCCAGCAGTGTCGAGGGGGATAATTCACCCCTCCACTTT	CASSVEGDNSPLHF
TRBV5-1	TRBJ2-7	NA	NA	TGCGCCAGCAGCTTGAGGCAGGGTTACGGCGAGCAGTACTTC	CASSLRQGYGEQYF
TRBV9	TRBJ1-5	NA	NA	TGTGCCAGCAGCGTAGATGCGGGGGGTGGTCAGCCCCAGCATTTT	CASSVDAGGGQPQHF
TRBV9	TRBJ1-6	NA	NA	TGTGCCAGCAGCGCCTATAATTCACCCCTCCACTTT	CASSAYNSPLHF
TRBV7-2	TRBJ2-1	TRBD2	NA	TGTGCCAGCAGCTTAAGCGGGGGCAGCTACAATGAGCAGTTCTTC	CASSLSGGSYNEQFF
TRBV5-1	TRBJ2-2	TRBD2	few	TGCGCCAGCAGTTTACTTGGGACTAGCGGGGGGCGATACACCGGGGAGCTGTTTTTT	CASSLLGTSGGRYTGELFF
TRBV7-2	TRBJ1-2	NA	NA	TGTGCCAGCAGCTTAGATGGAGGGGTGGCCTATGGCTACACCTTC	CASSLDGGVAYGYTF
TRBV20-1	TRBJ2-1	TRBD2	NA	TGCAGTGCTAGTTGGCTAGCGGGAGGAAATGAGCAGTTCTTC	CSASWLAGGNEQFF
TRBV24-1	TRBJ1-1	TRBD1	NA	TGTGCCACCAGTGATTTTTCGGGGACAGGGAGGACTGAAGCTTTCTTT	CATSDFSGTGRTEAFF
TRBV9	TRBJ1-3	TRBD1	NA	TGTGCCAGCAGCGTACCTGGACAGGGGGCTGGAAACACCATATATTTT	CASSVPGQGAGNTIYF
TRBV16	TRBJ1-2	TRBD1	NA	TGTGCCAGCACTACGACAGGGGCCGACTATGGCTACACCTTC	CASTTTGADYGYTF
TRBV10-3	TRBJ1-4	NA	once	TGTGCCATCAGTGAGTCGGACGGATGGTTAAATGAAAAACTGTTTTTT	CAISESDGWLNEKLFF
TRBV9	TRBJ2-1	TRBD2	NA	TGTGCCAGCAGCCCATATCATTCGGCTAGCGGGAGTTTGAATGAGCAGTTCTTC	CASSPYHSASGSLNEQFF
TRBV7-9	TRBJ2-1	NA	NA	TGTGCCAGCAGCTTGAGTGAGCAGTTCTTC	CASSLSEQFF
TRBV5-6	TRBJ2-2	NA	NA	TGTGCCAGCAGGTCTGACAGTTCCACCGGGGAGCTGTTTTTT	CASRSDSSTGELFF
TRBV7-7	TRBJ1-3	TRBD1	NA	TGTGCTAGCAGCTTAGGACAGGGGGCAGGAAACACCATATATTTT	CASSLGQGAGNTIYF
TRBV18	TRBJ2-4	NA	NA	TGTGCCAGCTCACCCCTTCCCGGAGCCGCCAAAAACATTCAGTACTTC	CASSPLPGAAKNIQYF
TRBV27	TRBJ2-1	TRBD2	NA	TGTGCCAGCAGCTCCCCCGAGCGGGGGGCCAAACCCCTCAATGAGCAGTTCTTC	CASSSPERGAKPLNEQFF
TRBV16	TRBJ1-2	TRBD1	few	TGTGCCAGCAGCCAGGGACAGCTCCTCTATGGCTACACCTTC	CASSQGQLLYGYTF